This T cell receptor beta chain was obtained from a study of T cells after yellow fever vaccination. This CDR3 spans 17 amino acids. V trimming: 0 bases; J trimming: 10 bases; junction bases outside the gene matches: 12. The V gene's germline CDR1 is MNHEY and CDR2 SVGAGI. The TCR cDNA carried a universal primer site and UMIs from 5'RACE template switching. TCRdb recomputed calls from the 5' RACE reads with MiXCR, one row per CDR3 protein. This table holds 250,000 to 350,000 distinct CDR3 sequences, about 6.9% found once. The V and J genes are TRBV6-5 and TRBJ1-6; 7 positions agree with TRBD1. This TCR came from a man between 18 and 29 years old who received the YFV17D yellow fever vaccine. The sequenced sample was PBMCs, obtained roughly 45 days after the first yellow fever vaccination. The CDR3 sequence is CASSYSPPGTVVSPLHF. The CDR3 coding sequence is TGTGCCAGCAGTTACTCACCCCCGGGGACAGTCGTCTCACCCCTCCACTTT.